Listed below are T cell receptor beta chains from one sample, sequenced in a study of cytomegalovirus exposure and HLA in healthy donors. The method was immunoSEQ multiplex PCR; TCRdb's version includes in-frame clones alone and lacks a portion of them. The sample lists around 71,000 clones; around 96% were seen once. The sample was PBMCs. Source of these receptors: a man in his late teens or twenties in good health and CMV-seropositive. Each CDR3 is given with its conserved first and last residue. D genes are given only for firm matches. Expanded clones get a size class; other rows say once, few or many, or leave the size out.

TRBD1	TRBJ2-5	TRBV25-1	-	CASSERQGPQETQYF	TGTGCCAGCAGTGAACGACAGGGACCCCAAGAGACCCAGTACTTC
-	TRBJ2-2	TRBV7-2	-	CASSTRRVGGNTGELFF	TGTGCCAGCAGCACCCGACGCGTAGGGGGGAACACCGGGGAGCTGTTTTTT
TRBD2	TRBJ2-1	TRBV9	-	CASSVGPSGMGDEQFF	TGTGCCAGCAGCGTAGGTCCTAGCGGGATGGGGGATGAGCAGTTCTTC
TRBD1	TRBJ2-7	TRBV5-1	-	CASSLVAGGRYEQYF	TGCGCCAGCAGCTTGGTGGCAGGGGGCCGCTACGAGCAGTACTTC
TRBD1	TRBJ2-7	TRBV15	-	CATSKRTGAYEQYF	TGTGCCACCAGCAAACGGACAGGGGCCTACGAGCAGTACTTC
-	TRBJ2-2	TRBV12-2	-	CASRLTSGRTLREGELFF	TGTGCAAGTCGCTTGACTAGCGGCCGGACCCTCAGGGAAGGGGAGCTGTTTTTT
-	TRBJ2-1	TRBV7-8	-	CASSLVRGARNEQFF	TGTGCCAGCAGCTTAGTCCGGGGGGCAAGGAATGAGCAGTTCTTC
-	TRBJ2-7	TRBV11-2	-	CASSPPGSFSYEQYF	TGTGCCAGCAGCCCCCCTGGCAGTTTCTCCTACGAGCAGTACTTC
TRBD1	TRBJ2-5	TRBV5-4	-	CASSLDGTGQETQYF	TGTGCCAGCAGCTTGGATGGGACAGGTCAAGAGACCCAGTACTTC
TRBD1	TRBJ1-5	TRBV5-1	-	CASSWTGAEPQHF	TGCGCCAGCAGCTGGACAGGGGCCGAACCCCAGCATTTT
TRBD2	TRBJ2-2	TRBV11-2	-	CASSLAAGANTGELFF	TGTGCCAGCAGCTTAGCAGCGGGGGCGAACACCGGGGAGCTGTTTTTT
TRBD2	TRBJ2-7	TRBV9	-	CASSHYRTSSYEQYF	TGTGCCAGCAGCCATTACCGGACTAGCAGCTACGAGCAGTACTTC
-	TRBJ2-2	TRBV5-1	-	CASSQETGELFF	TGCGCCAGCAGCCAAGAAACAGGGGAGCTGTTTTTT
TRBD2	TRBJ2-3	TRBV5-1	-	CASSNQRGPTPDTQYF	TGCGCCAGCAGCAATCAGCGGGGGCCTACCCCTGATACGCAGTATTTT
-	TRBJ2-7	TRBV6-1	-	CASTTIRDSGYEQYF	TGTGCCAGCACCACTATCCGGGACTCCGGCTACGAGCAGTACTTC
-	TRBJ2-2	TRBV21-1	-	CASSKEPPGQGTGELFF	TGTGCCAGCAGCAAAGAGCCTCCGGGACAGGGCACCGGGGAGCTGTTTTTT
TRBD1	TRBJ1-5	TRBV19	-	CASSSRDRGFNQPQHF	TGTGCCAGTAGTAGCCGGGACAGGGGATTCAATCAGCCCCAGCATTTT
-	TRBJ1-3	TRBV6-5	-	CASSPTDSGNTIYF	TGTGCCAGCAGTCCGACAGACTCTGGAAACACCATATATTTT
-	TRBJ1-2	TRBV9	-	CASSTRGSAREEYGYTF	TGTGCCAGCAGCACAAGGGGCAGTGCTAGGGAGGAGTATGGCTACACCTTC
TRBD1	TRBJ2-2	TRBV29-1	-	CSVQGAQGTGELFF	TGCAGCGTGCAGGGGGCGCAGGGCACCGGGGAGCTGTTTTTT
-	TRBJ2-7	TRBV14	-	CASSQGRGNSGGEQYF	TGTGCCAGCAGCCAAGGGAGAGGGAATTCCGGGGGCGAGCAGTACTTC
-	TRBJ2-1	TRBV30	-	CAWTLSVGEQFF	TGTGCCTGGACATTGTCGGTTGGTGAGCAGTTCTTC
TRBD1	TRBJ2-4	TRBV4-1	-	CASSQEGAGGHQNIQYF	TGCGCCAGCAGCCAAGAAGGAGCAGGGGGACATCAAAACATTCAGTACTTC
-	TRBJ2-5	TRBV29-1	-	CSVIGEYQETQYF	TGCAGCGTCATCGGGGAATACCAAGAGACCCAGTACTTC
TRBD2	TRBJ2-1	TRBV11-2	-	CASSFSSGGEFYNEQFF	TGTGCCAGCAGCTTTTCCTCCGGGGGGGAATTCTACAATGAGCAGTTCTTC
TRBD2	TRBJ2-1	TRBV6-6	-	CASRGTSGQFF	TGTGCCAGCAGGGGAACTAGCGGACAGTTCTTC
TRBD1	TRBJ2-3	TRBV6-1	once	CASSEGGWDRGGTDTQYF	TGTGCCAGCAGTGAAGGGGGGTGGGACAGGGGCGGCACAGATACGCAGTATTTT
TRBD1	TRBJ2-2	TRBV5-1	few	CASSSGQGAFSGELFF	TGCGCCAGCAGCTCCGGACAGGGGGCGTTTAGCGGGGAGCTGTTTTTT
TRBD2	TRBJ2-3	TRBV9	-	CASSVELAGGTDTQYF	TGTGCCAGCAGCGTAGAGCTAGCGGGGGGCACAGATACGCAGTATTTT
-	TRBJ2-4	TRBV10-3	-	CAIVGFQGGQNIQYF	TGTGCCATAGTAGGCTTTCAGGGAGGACAAAACATTCAGTACTTC
TRBD2	TRBJ2-1	TRBV4-1	-	CASSQEVTSGRPGVQFF	TGCGCCAGCAGCCAAGAGGTAACTAGCGGGAGGCCAGGGGTGCAGTTCTTC
TRBD1	TRBJ1-2	TRBV6-5	-	CASSYSSTGDSRYTF	TGTGCCAGCAGTTACTCGAGTACAGGGGATTCGCGCTACACCTTC
-	TRBJ2-7	TRBV30	-	CAWSVYRETYEQYF	TGTGCCTGGAGTGTATACAGGGAGACCTACGAGCAGTACTTC
-	TRBJ2-7	TRBV4-1	-	CASSQDPGAYEQYF	TGCGCCAGCAGCCAAGATCCCGGGGCCTACGAGCAGTACTTC
TRBD1	TRBJ2-2	TRBV5-1	few	CASSLGPDRTGELFF	TGCGCCAGCAGCTTGGGCCCGGACAGGACCGGGGAGCTGTTTTTT
-	TRBJ2-3	TRBV12-5	-	CASGLADTQYF	TGTGCTAGTGGTTTAGCGGATACGCAGTATTTT